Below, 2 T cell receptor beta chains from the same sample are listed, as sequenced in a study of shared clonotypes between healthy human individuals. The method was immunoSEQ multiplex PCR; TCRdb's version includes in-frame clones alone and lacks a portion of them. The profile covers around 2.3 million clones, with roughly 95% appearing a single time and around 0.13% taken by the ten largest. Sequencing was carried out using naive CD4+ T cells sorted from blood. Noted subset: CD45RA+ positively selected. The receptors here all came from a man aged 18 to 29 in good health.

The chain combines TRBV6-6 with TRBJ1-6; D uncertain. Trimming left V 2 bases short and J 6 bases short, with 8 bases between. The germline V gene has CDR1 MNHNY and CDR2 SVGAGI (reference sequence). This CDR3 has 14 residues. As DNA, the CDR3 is TGTGCCAGCAGTTACGAGGGAGTTAATTCACCCCTCCACTTT. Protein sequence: CASSYEGVNSPLHF.

The CDR3 bases are TGTGCCAGTAGTACCTCGGGACTCCAACCCTACAATGAGCAGTTCTTC. Residues: CASSTSGLQPYNEQFF. The chain joins TRBV19 to TRBJ2-1, with a tentative D call TRBD2 (6 bases). CDR3 length equals 16 residues. Trimming shortened V by 4 bases and J by 2 bases, and 15 bases separated the two germline ends. Looked up from germline, CDR1 is LNHDA and CDR2 is SQIVND (reference sequence).